The 4 T cell receptor beta chains below were found in one sample sequenced in a study of cytomegalovirus exposure and HLA in healthy donors. Vbeta (60) and Jbeta (13) primers were used in the PCR. Sequencing was performed with immunoSEQ multiplex PCR; in TCRdb, only in-frame clones are kept and a portion is missing. This table holds over 150,000 clones, less than 85% found once. Sequencing used PBMCs. Receptor source: a man aged 60 to 75 in good health and CMV-seronegative.

The chain combines TRBV6-5 with TRBJ1-4; TRBD1 aligns across 7 bases. The CDR3 runs 12 residues. Germline assignment: CDR1 MNHEY and CDR2 SVGAGI. V was clipped by 2 bases and J by 11 bases; unmatched bases: 2. DNA for the CDR3: TGTGCCAGCAGTTACGACAGGGATAAACTGTTTTTT. Translation: CASSYDRDKLFF.

This clone appeared once. This chain uses TRBV6-5 with TRBJ2-5; 8 nucleotides match TRBD2. The CDR3 is made up of 15 amino acids. The ends lost 6 bases at V and 5 bases at J; junction bases unmatched: 11. The germline V gene encodes CDR1 MNHEY and CDR2 SVGAGI. This CDR3 reads CASRLHLTSVETQYF. In DNA, the CDR3 is TGTGCCAGCAGACTCCATCTGACTAGCGTGGAGACCCAGTACTTC.

This chain links TRBV6-5 with TRBJ1-1; D is unclear. From germline, CDR1 is MNHEY and CDR2 SVGAGI. This CDR3 region has 15 residues. V lost 0 bases, J lost 1 base, and 9 bases lay in between. The CDR3 bases are TGTGCCAGCAGTTACTCACTCACTGGGAACACTGAAGCTTTCTTT. It specifies CASSYSLTGNTEAFF.

The chain couples TRBV7-9 to TRBJ1-1; D call uncertain. Trimming took 11 bases from V and 1 from J, leaving 14 bases between them. The CDR3 runs 13 residues. Germline V gene sequence: CDR1 SEHNR, CDR2 FQNEAQ (reference sequence). DNA for the CDR3: TGTGCCGGAGAAATGACGGGGAACACTGAAGCTTTCTTT. It translates to CAGEMTGNTEAFF.